This T cell receptor beta chain was recovered during a study of CXCR3-negative and CXCR3-positive naive CD8 T cells (dated by TCRdb to between 2017 and 2020). With respect to the entire study: In total, some 150 million TRB reads were obtained, which works out to roughly 1.5 +/- 0.3 million reads per library. The diversity and physicochemical repertoire analyses included about a dozen donors pooled from two independent experiments. TRBV-TRBJ cluster analysis included naive subsets from five or six donors and memory cells from 3 donors.

A word on this clonotype: It has no known antigen specificity.

This sample was sequenced with a NextSeq 550. The Human TCR Profiling Kit (MiLaboratory) was used to make UMI-labeled 5' RACE TRB cDNA libraries. cDNA synthesis used the entire amount of extracted RNA, and PCR amplification then used the entire amount of cDNA produced. Libraries were prepared in parallel with an identical number of PCR cycles. The source study handled its data this way. With a requirement of at least two reads per UMI, MIGEC and MiXCR extracted about 57,000 +/- 9,900 unique UMI-labeled TRB cDNA molecules per library. On average, each library contained approximately 40,000 +/- 10,000 functional in-frame TRB CDR3 nucleotide clonotypes without stop codons. After each sample was downsampled to 5000 UMI-labeled TRB molecules, VDJtools was used to calculate diversity metrics such as normalized Shannon-Wiener and Chao1. VDJtools was used to calculate clonotype-size-weighted physicochemical properties of the central five CDR3 residues, namely interaction energy, strength, volume and Kidera factor 4. The reads, reprocessed by TCRdb, yield one row per CDR3 protein sequence and no DNA. The V and J calls, along with clone size, are taken from TCRdb and not from the paper's own processing. This specimen's table enumerates about 120,000 distinct CDR3 sequences. Jointly, the top ten make up 0.5% to 0.6% of the sample.

Points the paper makes about the study in general: Repertoire diversity was comparably high in both naive subsets but much lower in memory CD8+ T cells. Naive CXCR3-negative and CXCR3-positive cells from the same donor showed similar TRBV-TRBJ usage, whereas memory cells showed distinct patterns. Freshly isolated PBMCs were used for most assays because CXCR3 expression partially decreased after cryopreservation. Surface CD5, linked to self-reactivity in mice, was comparable between naive subsets; TCR interaction strength was therefore also inferred from TRB CDR3 physicochemical properties. TRB CDR3s from CXCR3-positive naive cells showed higher hydrophobicity (lower Kidera factor 4), lower energy, and higher strength and volume indices than CXCR3-negative naive cells.

The CDR3 covers 15 residues, taking in both the cysteine and the phenylalanine. The entry carries no DNA sequence. Per the germline V gene (reference sequence), MNHNY is the CDR1 and SVGAGI is the CDR2. Each CD8+ T cell subset was flow-sorted in triplicate, with over 250,000 cells per subset placed directly into RLT lysis buffer. To exclude memory contaminants, naive CD8+ T cells were stringently defined as CD45RO-CCR7+CD27+CD95-. Using standard density gradient centrifugation, peripheral blood mononuclear cells were isolated from buffy coats. Naive CXCR3-negative and CXCR3-positive CD8+ T cells were flow-sorted on a FACSAria III. Total RNA was extracted from sorted cells with an RNeasy Mini Kit.

The sequenced sample consisted of naive CXCR3+ CD8+ T cells from blood. Per the publication, the cell subset or site label means: CD45RO-CCR7+CD27+CD95- naive CD8+ T cells expressing CXCR3 (TNR3+). The chain links TRBV6-6 with TRBJ2-2; TCRdb picks TRBD1, but there is no DNA to check that call. The TCR originated in a human donor in good health. Some clones in this sample may be carry-over from other donors' samples. The CDR3 protein is CASSYTQGGTGELFF.